The clone carrying this TCR beta chain was recorded a few times. PCR involved 60 Vbeta and 13 Jbeta primers. Assay: immunoSEQ multiplex PCR; the TCRdb copy retains only in-frame clones and omits some. The sample consists of a few hundred thousand clones, 75% to 80% of them appearing once. Germline CDR1 is MNHEY and CDR2 is SMNVEV (reference sequence). The V segment lost 4 bases and the J segment 5 bases; nucleotides outside the gene matches: 4. CDR3 size: 15 residues. This specimen comes from a study of cytomegalovirus exposure and HLA in healthy donors. The V call is TRBV27, the J call TRBJ2-5; 13 bases are a match to TRBD2. Sequenced: PBMCs. The sequence derives from a man aged 18 to 29 in good health and CMV-seronegative. The CDR3 region has the DNA TGTGCCAGCAGTTCAGGACTAGCGGGAGCCGAGACCCAGTACTTC. Protein sequence: CASSSGLAGAETQYF.